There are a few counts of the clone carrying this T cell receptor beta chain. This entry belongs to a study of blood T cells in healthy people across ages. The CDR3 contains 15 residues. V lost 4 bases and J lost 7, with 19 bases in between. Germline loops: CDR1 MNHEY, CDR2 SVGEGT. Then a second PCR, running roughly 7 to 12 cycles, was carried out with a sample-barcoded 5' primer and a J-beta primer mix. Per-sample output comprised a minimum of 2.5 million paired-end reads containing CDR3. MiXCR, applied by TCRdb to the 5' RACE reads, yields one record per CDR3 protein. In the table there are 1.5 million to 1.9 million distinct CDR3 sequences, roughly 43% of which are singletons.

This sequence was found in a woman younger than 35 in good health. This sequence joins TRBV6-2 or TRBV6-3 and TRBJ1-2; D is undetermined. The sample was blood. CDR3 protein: CASSSPGGTLGGYTF. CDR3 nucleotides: TGTGCCAGCAGTTCCCCAGGAGGCACTCTCGGTGGCTACACCTTC.